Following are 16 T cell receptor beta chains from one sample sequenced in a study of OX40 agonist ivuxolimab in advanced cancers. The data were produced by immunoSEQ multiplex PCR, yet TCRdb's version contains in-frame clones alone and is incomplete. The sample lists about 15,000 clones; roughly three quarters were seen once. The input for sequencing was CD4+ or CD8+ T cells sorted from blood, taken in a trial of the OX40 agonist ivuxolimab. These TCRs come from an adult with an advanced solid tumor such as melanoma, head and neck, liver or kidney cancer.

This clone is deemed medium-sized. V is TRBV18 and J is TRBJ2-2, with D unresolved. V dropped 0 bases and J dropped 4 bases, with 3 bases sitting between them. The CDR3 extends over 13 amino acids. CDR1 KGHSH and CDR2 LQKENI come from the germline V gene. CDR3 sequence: CASSPPFTGELFF. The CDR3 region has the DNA TGTGCCAGCTCACCACCTTTCACCGGGGAGCTGTTTTTT.

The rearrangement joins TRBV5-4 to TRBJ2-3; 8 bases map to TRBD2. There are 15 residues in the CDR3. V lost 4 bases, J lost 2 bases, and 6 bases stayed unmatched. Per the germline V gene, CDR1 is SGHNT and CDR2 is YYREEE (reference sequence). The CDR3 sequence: CASSPGLADTDTQYF. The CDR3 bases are TGTGCCAGCAGCCCAGGACTAGCAGACACAGATACGCAGTATTTT.

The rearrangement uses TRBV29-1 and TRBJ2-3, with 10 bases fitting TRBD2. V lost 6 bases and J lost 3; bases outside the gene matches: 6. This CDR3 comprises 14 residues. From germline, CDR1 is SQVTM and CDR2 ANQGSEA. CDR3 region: CSVGASGGTDTQYF. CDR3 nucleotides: TGCAGCGTCGGTGCTAGCGGGGGAACAGATACGCAGTATTTT.

The chain's CDR3 is CASSPDTGGTEAFF. DNA for the CDR3: TGTGCCAGCTCACCTGACACAGGGGGCACTGAAGCTTTCTTT. The chain has TRBV18 and TRBJ1-1, with 8 bases matching TRBD1. This CDR3 is 14 amino acids long. The germline V gene encodes CDR1 KGHSH and CDR2 LQKENI. The V gene end was trimmed by 3 bases and the J gene end by 4 bases; junction bases not matched to a gene: 4.

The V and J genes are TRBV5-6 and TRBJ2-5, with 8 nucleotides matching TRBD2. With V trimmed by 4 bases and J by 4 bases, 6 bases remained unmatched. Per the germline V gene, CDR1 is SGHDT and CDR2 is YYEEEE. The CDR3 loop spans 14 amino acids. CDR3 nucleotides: TGTGCCAGCAGCCGAGCGGGGGAGGGAGAGACCCAGTACTTC. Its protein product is CASSRAGEGETQYF.

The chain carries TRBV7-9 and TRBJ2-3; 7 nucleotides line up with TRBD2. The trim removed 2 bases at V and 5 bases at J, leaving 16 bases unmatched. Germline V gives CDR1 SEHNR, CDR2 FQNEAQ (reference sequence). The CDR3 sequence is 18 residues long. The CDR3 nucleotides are TGTGCCAGCAGCTTATTCTTCCAAGGCGGGGGAGCAAAAGATACGCAGTATTTT. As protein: CASSLFFQGGGAKDTQYF. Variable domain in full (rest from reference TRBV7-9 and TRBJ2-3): DTGVSQNPRHKITKRGQNVTFRCDPISEHNRLYWYRQTLGQGPEFLTYFQNEAQLEKSRLLSDRFSAERPKGSFSTLEIQRTEQGDSAMYLCASSLFFQGGGAKDTQYFGPGTRLTVL.

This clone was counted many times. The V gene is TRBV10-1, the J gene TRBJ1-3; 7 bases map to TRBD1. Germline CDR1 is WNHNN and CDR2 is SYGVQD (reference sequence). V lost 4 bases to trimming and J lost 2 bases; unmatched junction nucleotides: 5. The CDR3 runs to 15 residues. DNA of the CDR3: TGCGCCAGCAGTGCGACAGGGCTGGCTGGAAACACCATATATTTT. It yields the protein CASSATGLAGNTIYF.

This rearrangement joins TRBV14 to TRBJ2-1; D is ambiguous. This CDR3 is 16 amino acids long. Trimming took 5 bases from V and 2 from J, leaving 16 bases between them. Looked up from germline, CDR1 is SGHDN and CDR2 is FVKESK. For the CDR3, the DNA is TGTGCCAGCAGCGCTATTACCGGCACAGCCTACAATGAGCAGTTCTTC. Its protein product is CASSAITGTAYNEQFF.

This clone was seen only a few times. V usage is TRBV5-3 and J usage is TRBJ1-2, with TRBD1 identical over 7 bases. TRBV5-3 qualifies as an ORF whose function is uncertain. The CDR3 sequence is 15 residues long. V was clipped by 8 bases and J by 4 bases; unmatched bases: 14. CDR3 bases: TGTGCCAGCAGCGGGGACCGGGACAGACTCTATGGCTACACCTTC. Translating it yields CASSGDRDRLYGYTF.

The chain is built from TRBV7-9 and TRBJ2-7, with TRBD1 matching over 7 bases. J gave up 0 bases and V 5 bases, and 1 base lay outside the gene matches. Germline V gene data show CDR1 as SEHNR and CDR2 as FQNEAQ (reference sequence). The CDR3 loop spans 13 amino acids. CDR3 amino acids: CASSPGGSYEQYF. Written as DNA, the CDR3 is TGTGCCAGCAGCCCAGGGGGCTCCTACGAGCAGTACTTC.

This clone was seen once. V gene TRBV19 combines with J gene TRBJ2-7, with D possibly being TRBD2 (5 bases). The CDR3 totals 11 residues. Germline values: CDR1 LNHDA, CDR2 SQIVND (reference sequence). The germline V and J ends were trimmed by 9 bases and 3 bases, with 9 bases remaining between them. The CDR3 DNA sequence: TGTGCCAGCGGGATAGGCTACGAGCAGTACTTC. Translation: CASGIGYEQYF.

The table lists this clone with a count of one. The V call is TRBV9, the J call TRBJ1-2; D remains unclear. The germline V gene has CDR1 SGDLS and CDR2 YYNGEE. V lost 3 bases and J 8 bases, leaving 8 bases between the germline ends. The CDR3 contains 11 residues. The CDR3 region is CASSDSGGYTF. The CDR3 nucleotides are TGTGCCAGCAGCGACTCGGGCGGCTACACCTTC.

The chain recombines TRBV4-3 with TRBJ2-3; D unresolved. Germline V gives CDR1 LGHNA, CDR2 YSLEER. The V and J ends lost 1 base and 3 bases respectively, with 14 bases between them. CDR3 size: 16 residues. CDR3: CASSQGANDFTDTQYF. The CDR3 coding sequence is TGCGCCAGCAGCCAAGGGGCTAATGATTTTACAGATACGCAGTATTTT.

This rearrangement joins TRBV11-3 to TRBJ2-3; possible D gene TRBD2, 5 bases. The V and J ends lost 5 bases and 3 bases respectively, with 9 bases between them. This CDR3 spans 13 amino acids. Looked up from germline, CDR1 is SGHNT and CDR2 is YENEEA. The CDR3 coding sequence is TGTGCCAGCAGCAGGAGGTTGACAGATACGCAGTATTTT. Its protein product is CASSRRLTDTQYF.

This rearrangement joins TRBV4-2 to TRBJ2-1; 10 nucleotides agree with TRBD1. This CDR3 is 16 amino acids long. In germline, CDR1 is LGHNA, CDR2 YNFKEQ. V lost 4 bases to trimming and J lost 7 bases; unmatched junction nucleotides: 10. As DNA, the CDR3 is TGTGCCAGCAGCCGCCTAACCGGGACAGGGGTGAATGAGCAGTTCTTC. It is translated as CASSRLTGTGVNEQFF.

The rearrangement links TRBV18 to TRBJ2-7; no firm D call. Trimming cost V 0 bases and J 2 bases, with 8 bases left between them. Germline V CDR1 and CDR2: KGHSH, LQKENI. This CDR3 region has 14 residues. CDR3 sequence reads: CASSPPPGTYEQYF. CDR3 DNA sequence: TGTGCCAGCTCACCACCGCCAGGAACCTACGAGCAGTACTTC.